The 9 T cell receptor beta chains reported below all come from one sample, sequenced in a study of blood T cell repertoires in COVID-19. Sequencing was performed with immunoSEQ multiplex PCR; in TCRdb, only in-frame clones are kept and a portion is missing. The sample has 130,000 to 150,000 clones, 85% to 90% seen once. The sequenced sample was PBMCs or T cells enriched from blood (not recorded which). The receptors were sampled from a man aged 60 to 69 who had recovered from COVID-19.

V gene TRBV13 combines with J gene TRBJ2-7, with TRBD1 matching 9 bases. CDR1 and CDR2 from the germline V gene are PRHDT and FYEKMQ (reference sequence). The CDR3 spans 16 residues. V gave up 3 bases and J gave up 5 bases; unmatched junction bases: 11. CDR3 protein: CASSLSVGTGYHEQYF. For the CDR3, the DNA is TGTGCCAGCAGCTTGTCGGTGGGGACAGGGTACCACGAGCAGTACTTC.

CDR3 sequence reads: CASSRDRGRNQPQHF. The CDR3 DNA follows: TGTGCCAGCAGCCGAGACAGGGGGAGGAATCAGCCCCAGCATTTT. The chain couples TRBV7-8 to TRBJ1-5; 9 positions agree with TRBD1. Germline V CDR1 and CDR2: SGHVS, FQNEAQ. V lost 5 bases to trimming and J lost 4 bases; unmatched junction nucleotides: 6. The CDR3 runs 15 residues.

CDR3 amino acids: CASSLSGREDYGYTF. The CDR3 nucleotides read TGCGCCAGCAGCTTGTCTGGCAGGGAAGATTATGGCTACACCTTC. The V call is TRBV5-1, the J call TRBJ1-2; tentatively, D is TRBD1 (5 bases). Trimming cost V 1 base and J 5 bases, with 15 bases left between them. This CDR3 region has 15 residues. Per germline, CDR1 SGHRS and CDR2 YFSETQ.

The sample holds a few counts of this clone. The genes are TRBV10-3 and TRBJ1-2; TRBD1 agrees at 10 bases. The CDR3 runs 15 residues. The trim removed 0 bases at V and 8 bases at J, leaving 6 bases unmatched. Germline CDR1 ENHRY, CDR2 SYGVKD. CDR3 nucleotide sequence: TGTGCCATCAGTGAGTCTGGACAGGGGGGAGGCGGCTACACCTTC. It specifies CAISESGQGGGGYTF.

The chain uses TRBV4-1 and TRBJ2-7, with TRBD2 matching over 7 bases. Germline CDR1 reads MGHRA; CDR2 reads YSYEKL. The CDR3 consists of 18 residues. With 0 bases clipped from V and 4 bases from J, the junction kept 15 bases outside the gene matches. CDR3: CASSQDFRRGSLRYEQYF. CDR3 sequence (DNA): TGCGCCAGCAGCCAAGATTTTAGGCGGGGGAGTCTCCGATACGAGCAGTACTTC.

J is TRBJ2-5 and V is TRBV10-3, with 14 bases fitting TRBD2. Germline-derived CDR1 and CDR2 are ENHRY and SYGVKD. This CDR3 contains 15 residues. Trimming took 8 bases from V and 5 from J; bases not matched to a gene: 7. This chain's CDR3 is CAIGGLAGDGETQYF. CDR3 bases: TGTGCCATCGGGGGACTAGCGGGAGACGGGGAGACCCAGTACTTC.

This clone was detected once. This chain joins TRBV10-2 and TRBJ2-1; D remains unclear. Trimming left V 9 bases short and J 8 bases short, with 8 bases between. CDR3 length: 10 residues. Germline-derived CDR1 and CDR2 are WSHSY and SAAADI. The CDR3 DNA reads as TGCGCCAGTGCAGGTTATGAGCAGTTCTTC. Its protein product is CASAGYEQFF.

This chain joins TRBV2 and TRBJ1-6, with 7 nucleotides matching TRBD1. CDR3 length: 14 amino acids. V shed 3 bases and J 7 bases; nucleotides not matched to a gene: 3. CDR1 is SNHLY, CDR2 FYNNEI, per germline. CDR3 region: CASSETGWNSPLHF. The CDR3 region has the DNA TGTGCCAGCAGTGAGACAGGGTGGAATTCACCCCTCCACTTT.

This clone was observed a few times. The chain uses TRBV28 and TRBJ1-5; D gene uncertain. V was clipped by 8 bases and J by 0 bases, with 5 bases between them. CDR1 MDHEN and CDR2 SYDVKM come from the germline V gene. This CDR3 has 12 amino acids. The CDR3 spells CASFSSNQPQHF. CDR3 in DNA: TGTGCCAGCTTCAGTAGCAATCAGCCCCAGCATTTT.